The 27 T cell receptor beta chains reported below all come from one sample, sequenced in a study of T cells in Graves' hyperthyroidism and ophthalmopathy. The CDR3 regions of TCR beta were amplified from RNA transcripts. HTBI primers drove first-round RT-PCR of the TCR CDR3. TCRdb reprocessed the multiplex PCR reads with MiXCR, giving one entry per CDR3 protein. The sample yields 530,000 or so distinct CDR3 sequences, about 24% seen once. Sequencing input: blood. The receptors shown here come from a woman aged 25 to 39 with Graves' ophthalmopathy.

In regard to this clonotype: One base away lies a much larger clone, so this may be a sequencing read error. V is TRBV28 and J is TRBJ1-1; D is possibly TRBD1 (5 bases). CDR1 is MDHEN, CDR2 SYDVKM, per germline. The CDR3 sequence is 17 residues long. The CDR3 nucleotides are TGTGCCAACAGTCCTATACAATTCCGCCGGGGGAGGTCGGAAGCTTTCTTT. This encodes CANSPIQFRRGRSEAFF.

There are a few counts of this clonotype. V gene TRBV28 combines with J gene TRBJ1-5; maybe TRBD1 (5 bases). Germline loops: CDR1 MDHEN, CDR2 SYDVKM. Trimming took off 4 bases at V and 10 bases at J, with 20 bases between the two ends. CDR3 length: 15 amino acids. The CDR3 loop is CASSSPRRARGPQHF. CDR3 in DNA: TGTGCCAGCAGTTCCCCCCGCAGGGCTAGGGGACCCCAGCATTTT.

J is TRBJ2-2 and V is TRBV30; D not resolved. V lost 3 bases and J lost 10, with 9 bases in between. The CDR3 runs 11 residues. Germline V gives CDR1 GTSNPN, CDR2 SVGIG (reference sequence). The CDR3 DNA reads as TGTGCCTGGAGGGGGAATGAGGAGCTGTTTTTT. Translated, it gives CAWRGNEELFF.

This clonotype was seen ten or more times. The chain combines TRBV5-1 with TRBJ2-2; the D gene is possibly TRBD1 (5 bases). The CDR3 consists of 16 residues. Trimming removed 3 bases at V and 5 bases at J, with 17 bases between. The V gene's germline CDR1 is SGHRS and CDR2 YFSETQ. The CDR3 region is CASSSHTGATTGELFF. In DNA, the CDR3 is TGCGCCAGCAGCTCGCATACAGGAGCTACGACCGGGGAGCTGTTTTTT.

This sequence joins TRBV3-1 and TRBJ2-7; 10 positions agree with TRBD2. The V segment lost 4 bases and the J segment 7 bases; nucleotides outside the gene matches: 10. This CDR3 contains 15 residues. CDR1 is LGHDT, CDR2 YNNKEL, per germline (reference sequence). Written as DNA, the CDR3 is TGTGCCAGCAGCCTCACCCTAGCGGGAGTGGATGAGCAGTACTTC. Translated, it gives CASSLTLAGVDEQYF.

This clonotype was seen many times. This rearrangement joins TRBV12-3 or TRBV12-4 to TRBJ2-7; D perhaps matches TRBD1 (6 bases). Trimming took off 6 bases at V and 3 bases at J, with 12 bases between the two ends. The CDR3 totals 13 residues. The CDR3 nucleotides read TGTGCCAGCAGACCAGGGGCTAGCTACGAGCAGTACTTC. Translation gives CASRPGASYEQYF.

This clonotype was seen many times. The J gene is TRBJ1-1, the V gene TRBV5-1, with 9 bases matching TRBD1. This CDR3 region has 15 residues. The germline gives CDR1 SGHRS, CDR2 YFSETQ. Trimming at V came to 4 bases and at J to 4 bases, leaving 8 bases not matched to a gene. CDR3 DNA sequence: TGCGCCAGCAGCCGCGGAACAGGGGGCACCACTGAAGCTTTCTTT. The encoded protein is CASSRGTGGTTEAFF. Combining the CDR3 with reference TRBV5-1 and TRBJ1-1 gives the whole variable domain KAGVTQTPRYLIKTRGQQVTLSCSPISGHRSVSWYQQTPGQGLQFLFEYFSETQRNKGNFPGRFSGRQFSNSRSEMNVSTLELGDSALYLCASSRGTGGTTEAFFGQGTRLTVV.

This clonotype showed up many times. The CDR3 bases are TGTGCCAGCAGTGCGATCGGGACAGAAGAGACCCAGTACTTC. Amino acids: CASSAIGTEETQYF. The rearrangement uses TRBV2 and TRBJ2-5, with TRBD1 identical over 7 bases. Germline CDR1 and CDR2: SNHLY and FYNNEI. There are 14 residues in the CDR3. V gave up 4 bases and J gave up 3 bases; unmatched junction bases: 5.

Comments on this clonotype: Germline is not matched at one junction end, which may reflect a read error. For the CDR3, the DNA is TGTGCCAGCAGCACCCACCAGGGCAGTGGATACACCATATATTTT. Protein product: CASSTHQGSGYTIYF. This chain links TRBV5-6 with TRBJ1-3; a possible D gene is TRBD1 (5 bases). CDR1 is SGHDT, CDR2 YYEEEE, per germline. CDR3 length: 15 amino acids.

This clonotype was seen ten or more times. This sequence joins TRBV4-3 and TRBJ1-5; no clear D gene. The V end lost 0 bases, the J end lost 6 bases, and 6 bases lay between the germline ends. The CDR3 sequence is 13 residues long. Germline CDR1 is LGHNA and CDR2 is YSLEER. CDR3 in amino acids: CASSQDPSQPQHF. In nucleotides, the CDR3 is TGCGCCAGCAGCCAAGATCCCTCTCAGCCCCAGCATTTT.

The sample holds many counts of this clonotype. The V and J genes are TRBV2 and TRBJ1-2, with D unresolved. V lost 10 bases to trimming and J lost 3 bases, with 15 bases between them. Per the germline V gene, CDR1 is SNHLY and CDR2 is FYNNEI. This CDR3 spans 13 amino acids. The CDR3 DNA reads as TGTGCCACCCGACCCGCCACCTACTATGGCTACACCTTC. Translating gives CATRPATYYGYTF. Full variable domain (rest looked up from reference TRBV2 and TRBJ1-2): EPEVTQTPSHQVTQMGQEVILRCVPISNHLYFYWYRQILGQKVEFLVSFYNNEISEKSEIFDDQFSVERPDGSNFTLKIRSTKLEDSAMYFCATRPATYYGYTFGSGTRLTVV.

This chain uses TRBV15 with TRBJ1-2; D is ambiguous. The V end lost 0 bases, the J end lost 4 bases, and 12 bases lay between the germline ends. This CDR3 has 15 residues. The V gene's germline CDR1 is LNHNV and CDR2 YYDKDF (reference sequence). The CDR3 reads CATSRELGSGYGYTF. The CDR3 coding sequence is TGTGCCACCAGCAGAGAGCTGGGCAGCGGCTATGGCTACACCTTC.

This rearrangement joins TRBV24-1 to TRBJ1-1, with 11 nucleotides matching TRBD1. Trimming at V came to 12 bases and at J to 9 bases, leaving 14 bases not matched to a gene. The germline V gene has CDR1 KGHDR and CDR2 SFDVKD. The CDR3 contains 14 residues. The CDR3 is CASLSGTGGGKAFF. The CDR3 DNA sequence: TGTGCCTCCCTATCCGGGACAGGGGGGGGGAAAGCTTTCTTT.

V and J are TRBV30 and TRBJ1-2; D call uncertain. Germline values: CDR1 GTSNPN, CDR2 SVGIG (reference sequence). CDR3 size: 13 residues. V lost 0 bases to trimming and J lost 4 bases, with 9 bases between them. CDR3 loop: CAWSVLGVYGYTF. The CDR3 nucleotides are TGTGCCTGGAGTGTACTCGGGGTCTATGGCTACACCTTC. Together with reference TRBV30 and TRBJ1-2, the CDR3 gives the full variable domain: SQTIHQWPATLVQPVGSPLSLECTVEGTSNPNLYWYRQAAGRGLQLLFYSVGIGQISSEVPQNLSASRPQDRQFILSSKKLLLSDSGFYLCAWSVLGVYGYTFGSGTRLTVV.

This clonotype was detected a few times. J is TRBJ2-7 and V is TRBV13, with D tentatively TRBD1 or TRBD2 (6 bases each). Between the trimmed V and J ends, which lost 4 bases and 0 bases, there was a span of 13 bases. CDR3 length: 15 amino acids. Germline V gene sequence: CDR1 PRHDT, CDR2 FYEKMQ (reference sequence). In DNA form, the CDR3 reads TGTGCCAGCAGCTCAGGGGACGGGAGCTCCTACGAGCAGTACTTC. It encodes CASSSGDGSSYEQYF.

This clonotype appeared a few times. A much bigger clone sits one base away, suggesting this may be a read error. The chain recombines TRBV5-1 with TRBJ2-7; D is perhaps TRBD1 or TRBD2 (6 bases each). The CDR3 runs to 14 residues. Germline CDR1 reads SGHRS; CDR2 reads YFSETQ. The CDR3 is CASRAGHSSYEQCF. In nucleotides, the CDR3 is TGCGCCAGCAGGGCGGGACACAGCTCCTACGAGCAGTGCTTC.

This clonotype occurred many times. The chain employs TRBV28 and TRBJ1-2, with a tentative D call TRBD1 (5 bases). V shed 2 bases and J shed 6 bases, with 19 bases lying between them. The CDR3 loop spans 16 amino acids. Germline V gene lookup returns CDR1 MDHEN and CDR2 SYDVKM. The CDR3 loop is CASSLTSTGGVNGYTF. In DNA form, the CDR3 reads TGTGCCAGCAGTTTAACATCAACAGGCGGGGTAAATGGCTACACCTTC.

This clonotype was observed many times. J is TRBJ1-2 and V is TRBV6-1, with D possibly TRBD1 on 5 matching bases. Per the germline V gene, CDR1 is MNHNS and CDR2 is SASEGT. Trimming took 6 bases from V and 3 from J, leaving 11 bases between them. The CDR3 is made up of 13 amino acids. CDR3 loop: CASRRGGDYGYTF. CDR3 nucleotide sequence: TGTGCCAGCAGACGGGGCGGGGACTATGGCTACACCTTC.

The table lists this clonotype with many counts. The chain combines TRBV6-5 with TRBJ1-1; D gene ambiguous. Trimming left V 5 bases short and J 1 base short, with 8 bases between. In germline, CDR1 is MNHEY, CDR2 SVGAGI. The CDR3 has 13 amino acids. This CDR3 reads CASSRGSNTEAFF. The CDR3 coding sequence is TGTGCCAGCAGTCGGGGTTCGAACACTGAAGCTTTCTTT.

Within the sample, this clonotype is medium-sized (0.01 to 0.1%). This chain uses TRBV10-1 with TRBJ1-1; TRBD1 matches 7 bases. V was clipped by 0 bases and J by 0 bases; unmatched bases: 1. The CDR3 is 15 amino acids. Germline V lookup: CDR1 WNHNN, CDR2 SYGVQD (reference sequence). CDR3 sequence reads: CASSESTGLNTEAFF. The CDR3 region has the DNA TGCGCCAGCAGTGAGTCGACAGGGCTGAACACTGAAGCTTTCTTT.

This clonotype was counted many times. This sequence joins TRBV6-2 or TRBV6-3 and TRBJ1-5; 8 positions match TRBD1. The CDR3 contains 16 residues. The trim removed 2 bases at V and 5 bases at J, leaving 8 bases unmatched. Germline values: CDR1 MNHEY, CDR2 SVGEGT. CDR3 nucleotide sequence: TGTGCCAGCAGTTACGTGGACAGGGATTTTGATCAGCCCCAGCATTTT. Residues: CASSYVDRDFDQPQHF.

The chain employs TRBV15 and TRBJ2-7, with TRBD2 matching over 9 bases. The CDR3 is made up of 18 amino acids. The germline V gene has CDR1 LNHNV and CDR2 YYDKDF (reference sequence). J gave up 0 bases and V 0 bases, and 9 bases lay outside the gene matches. The DNA of the CDR3 is TGTGCCACCAGCAGAGATCGGAATGAGGGACTAGCCTCCTACGAGCAGTACTTC. Translating it yields CATSRDRNEGLASYEQYF. The full variable domain, in which reference TRBV15 and TRBJ2-7 provide the parts outside the CDR3, is DAMVIQNPRYQVTQFGKPVTLSCSQTLNHNVMYWYQQKSSQAPKLLFHYYDKDFNNEADTPDNFQSRRPNTSFCFLDIRSPGLGDTAMYLCATSRDRNEGLASYEQYFGPGTRLTVT.

This clonotype has a handful of counts. The chain uses TRBV3-1 and TRBJ2-2; D is unclear. This CDR3 spans 15 amino acids. Germline V gene data show CDR1 as LGHDT and CDR2 as YNNKEL (reference sequence). V lost 2 bases, J lost 1 base, and 8 bases lay in between. For the CDR3, the DNA is TGTGCCAGCAGCCAAATGAGGCTGAACACCGGGGAGCTGTTTTTT. It is translated as CASSQMRLNTGELFF. Filled out from reference TRBV3-1 and TRBJ2-2, the complete variable domain reads DTAVSQTPKYLVTQMGNDKSIKCEQNLGHDTMYWYKQDSKKFLKIMFSYNNKELIINETVPNRFSPKSPDKAHLNLHINSLELGDSAVYFCASSQMRLNTGELFFGEGSRLTVL.

In its sample, this clonotype was seen a few times. The V and J genes are TRBV3-1 and TRBJ1-5; a weak D match, TRBD1 (5 bases). Germline V gives CDR1 LGHDT, CDR2 YNNKEL (reference sequence). The CDR3 runs 17 residues. The V end was cut by 0 bases, the J end by 3 bases, with 15 bases between. This CDR3 is CASSQDPAQGLNQPQHF. CDR3 nucleotide sequence: TGTGCCAGCAGCCAAGATCCTGCCCAGGGCCTCAATCAGCCCCAGCATTTT.

This clonotype has ten or more counts. The chain uses TRBV7-8 and TRBJ2-6; D call uncertain. From germline, CDR1 is SGHVS and CDR2 FQNEAQ. The CDR3 runs to 14 residues. V was cut by 10 bases and J by 0 bases, with 10 bases left in between. CDR3 DNA: TGTGCCATTGCACCCTTCTCTGGGGCCAACGTCCTGACTTTC. Translated, it gives CAIAPFSGANVLTF.

This clonotype was seen ten or more times. J is TRBJ1-2 and V is TRBV5-1; 7 nucleotides match TRBD1. The CDR3 is 13 residues long. J lost 7 bases, V lost 4 bases, and 7 bases had no gene match. Germline CDR1 reads SGHRS; CDR2 reads YFSETQ. CDR3 amino acids: CASSEDRTIGYTF. CDR3 nucleotide sequence: TGCGCCAGCAGCGAGGACAGGACTATTGGCTACACCTTC.

In this sample, this clonotype turned up many times. The chain recombines TRBV12-3 or TRBV12-4 with TRBJ1-1; perhaps TRBD1 as D (5 bases). The CDR3 sequence is 14 residues long. V lost 2 bases to trimming and J lost 2 bases, with 9 bases between them. CDR3 bases: TGTGCCAGCAGTTTATCTGACAGTAACACTGAAGCTTTCTTT. Translated: CASSLSDSNTEAFF.